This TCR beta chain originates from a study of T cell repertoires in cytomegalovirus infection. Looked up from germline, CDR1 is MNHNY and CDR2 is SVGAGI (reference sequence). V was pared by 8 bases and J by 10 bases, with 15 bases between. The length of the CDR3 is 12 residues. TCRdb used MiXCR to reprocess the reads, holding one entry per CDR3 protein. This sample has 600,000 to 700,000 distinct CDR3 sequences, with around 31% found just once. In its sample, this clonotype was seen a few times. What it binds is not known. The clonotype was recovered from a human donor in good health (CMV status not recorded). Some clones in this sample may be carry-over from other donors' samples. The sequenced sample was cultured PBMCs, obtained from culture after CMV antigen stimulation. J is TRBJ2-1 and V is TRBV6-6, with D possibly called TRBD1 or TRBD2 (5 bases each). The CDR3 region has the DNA TGTGCCAGCGAGGGGTTAATGCTGGAGCAGTTCTTC. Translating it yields CASEGLMLEQFF.